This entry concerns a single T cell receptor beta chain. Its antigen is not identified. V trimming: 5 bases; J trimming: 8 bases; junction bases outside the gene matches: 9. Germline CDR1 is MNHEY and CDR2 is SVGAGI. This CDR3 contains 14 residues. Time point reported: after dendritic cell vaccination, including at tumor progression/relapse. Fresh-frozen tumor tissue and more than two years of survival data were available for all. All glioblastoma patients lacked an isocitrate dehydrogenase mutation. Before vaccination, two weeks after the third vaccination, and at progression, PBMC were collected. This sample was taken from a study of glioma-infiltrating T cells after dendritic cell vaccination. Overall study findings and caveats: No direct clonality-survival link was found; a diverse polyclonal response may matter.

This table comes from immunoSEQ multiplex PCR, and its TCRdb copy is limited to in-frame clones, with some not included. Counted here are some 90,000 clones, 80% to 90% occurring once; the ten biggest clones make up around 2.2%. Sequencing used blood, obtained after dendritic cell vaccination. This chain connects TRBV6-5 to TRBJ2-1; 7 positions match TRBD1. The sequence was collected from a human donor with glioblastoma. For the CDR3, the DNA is TGTGCCAGCAGTCGGACAGGTACCGGCGATGAGCAGTTCTTC. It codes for CASSRTGTGDEQFF.